These T cell receptor beta chains were read from a single sample in a study of T-cell memory formation after mild COVID-19. In TCRdb, the 5' RACE reads were re-called with MiXCR into one record per CDR3 protein. This table has 120,000 or so distinct CDR3 sequences, about 6% appearing once. The sample was PBMCs or a T cell subset sorted from them (not recorded which). The source is an adult woman who had mild COVID-19 (a few samples of this study predate the infection). Cell type and time point are not known. Both conserved end residues are trimmed from each CDR3. Some rows mark clone size as missing; the rest say once, few, many or name a class of expanded clone.

V gene,clone size,J gene,CDR3 protein
TRBV10-3,.,TRBJ2-7,ATCTGGSAYEQY
TRBV12-3/TRBV12-4,.,TRBJ1-6,ASVRDRRNSPLH
TRBV18,many,TRBJ2-7,ASSPGLSYEQY
TRBV20-1,many,TRBJ2-4,SARAFERPPDIQY
TRBV18,.,TRBJ2-2,ASSPRGGSDTGELF
TRBV4-1,many,TRBJ2-1,ASSPLAGPYNEQF
TRBV14,.,TRBJ1-3,ASSQGDSGSTIY
TRBV12-3/TRBV12-4,many,TRBJ2-7,ASGGQGGYEQY
TRBV5-1,many,TRBJ1-4,ASSLSGQPNEKLF
TRBV25-1,few,TRBJ2-3,ASSPLGTSGGSPTDTQY
TRBV7-8,many,TRBJ2-1,ASSPGQTDNEQF
TRBV12-3/TRBV12-4,few,TRBJ1-1,ASSWTGRTTEAF
TRBV5-8,few,TRBJ1-6,ASSPMYNSPLH
TRBV6-2/TRBV6-3,few,TRBJ2-5,ASSHRGRETQY
TRBV20-1,.,TRBJ2-1,SADRGLAGPRF
TRBV21-1,.,TRBJ2-3,ASSGREKPTSTDTQY
TRBV2,many,TRBJ2-1,ASSYARTSGNPSYNEQF
TRBV12-3/TRBV12-4,few,TRBJ2-1,ASSKRAEWTGWGIEQF
TRBV7-2,many,TRBJ2-3,ASSLGVGGFRTDTQY
TRBV24-1,.,TRBJ2-3,ATSDFSDSTDTQY
TRBV2,.,TRBJ1-1,ASKYYTSNEAF
TRBV5-5,.,TRBJ2-5,ASSQGQGQETQY
TRBV6-5,few,TRBJ1-2,ASRTRQGLGYT
TRBV7-9,many,TRBJ2-7,ASSFGQGWTYEQY
TRBV6-1,.,TRBJ2-4,ASTLGTDKNIQY
TRBV5-6,.,TRBJ2-1,ASSLLIQSSYNEQF
TRBV3-1,.,TRBJ1-1,ASSQTAGQGEAF
TRBV20-1,.,TRBJ2-5,SARDLAGGLETQY
TRBV4-1,few,TRBJ2-2,ASSQKPPGLAGGPANTGELF
TRBV7-2,.,TRBJ2-5,ASSLVGSQETQY
TRBV9,.,TRBJ2-3,ASSVGGTSGPQSTQY
TRBV5-5,many,TRBJ2-7,ASSLMARDSIYEQY
TRBV20-1,many,TRBJ2-1,SADRGPYNEQF
TRBV11-2,few,TRBJ1-6,ASSLGSGANYSPLH
TRBV6-6,few,TRBJ1-4,ASSTSTALF
TRBV11-3,.,TRBJ2-3,ASTTGGRTDTQY
TRBV10-3,.,TRBJ2-7,AIRAGTSIDEQY
TRBV4-2,few,TRBJ2-3,ASSQDGGPPADTQY
TRBV9,many,TRBJ2-1,ASSVVGGWARRTQPGSYNEQF
TRBV7-8,.,TRBJ1-2,ASSLKAGAGYT
TRBV5-1,.,TRBJ1-1,ASSWGQWNTEAF
TRBV5-4,.,TRBJ2-7,ASSLNPRSEAFSEQY
TRBV6-5,many,TRBJ1-2,ASSPDRAANYGYT
TRBV25-1,many,TRBJ2-3,ASSEYVGDSSDTQY
TRBV12-3/TRBV12-4,.,TRBJ2-1,ASSSGLAGPTGEQF